This TCR beta chain was retrieved from a study of blood T cells in healthy people across ages. The CDR3 totals 16 residues. V lost 5 bases and J lost 0; bases outside the gene matches: 4. Germline assignment: CDR1 LGHDT and CDR2 YNNKEL (reference sequence). Alongside a J-beta primer mix, a sample-barcoded 5' primer served in a second PCR lasting roughly 7 to 11 cycles. TCRdb reprocessed the 5' RACE reads via MiXCR and lists one record per CDR3 protein. The table shows fewer than 750,000 distinct CDR3 sequences, with around 52% occurring only once. Sequenced input: blood. This receptor was obtained from a woman of 80 years or more in good health. The chain has TRBV3-1 and TRBJ2-3; TRBD2 matches 11 bases. CDR3 in DNA: TGTGCCAGCAGCGGGACTAGCGGTACTAGCACAGATACGCAGTATTTT. Translated: CASSGTSGTSTDTQYF.